These 15 T cell receptor beta chains were all obtained from the same sample, sequenced in a study of shared clonotypes between healthy human individuals. Repertoires were generated with immunoSEQ multiplex PCR, while TCRdb's copy carries only in-frame clones and drops some. The repertoire holds 2 million to 2.5 million clones, with approximately 93% as singletons. Input material: naive CD4+ T cells from PBMCs. The subset: CD45RA+ positively selected. These TCRs come from a young man in good health. Some clones in this sample may be carry-over from other donors' samples.

V is TRBV7-2 and J is TRBJ1-3; D is uncertain. Looked up from germline, CDR1 is SGHTA and CDR2 is FQGNSA. CDR3 length equals 14 residues. Trimming removed 3 bases at V and 7 bases at J, with 13 bases between. CDR3: CASSLDQASNTIYF. CDR3 nucleotide sequence: TGTGCCAGCAGCTTGGACCAGGCCTCGAACACCATATATTTT.

This clone has more than one count but fewer than ten. Different DNA sequences within this sample yield the same CDR3. The chain links TRBV7-3 to TRBJ1-4; D unclear. This CDR3 has 13 residues. Trimming removed 1 base at V and 8 bases at J, with 8 bases between. The V gene's germline CDR1 is SGHTA and CDR2 FQGTGA. The DNA for the CDR3 is TGTGCCAGCAGCTTAAATGTCGGGGAAAAACTGTTTTTT. It specifies CASSLNVGEKLFF. Filled out from reference TRBV7-3 and TRBJ1-4, the complete variable domain reads GAGVSQTPSNKVTEKGKYVELRCDPISGHTALYWYRQSLGQGPEFLIYFQGTGAADDSGLPNDRFFAVRPEGSVSTLKIQRTERGDSAVYLCASSLNVGEKLFFGSGTQLSVL.

This clone was observed once. The V gene is TRBV10-1, the J gene TRBJ2-1; no reliable D call. Germline values: CDR1 WNHNN, CDR2 SYGVQD (reference sequence). CDR3 length: 14 amino acids. Trimming removed 3 bases at V and 2 bases at J, with 8 bases between. CDR3 bases: TGCGCCAGCAGTGAACGTTCAGCCTACAATGAGCAGTTCTTC. Translated, it gives CASSERSAYNEQFF.

The rearrangement uses TRBV5-1 and TRBJ1-1; no clear D gene. V was shortened by 2 bases and J by 4 bases, with 9 bases between the two germline ends. CDR1 SGHRS and CDR2 YFSETQ come from the germline V gene. The length of the CDR3 is 13 residues. The CDR3 protein is CASSFGRSTEAFF. The CDR3 region has the DNA TGCGCCAGCAGCTTTGGGCGGAGCACTGAAGCTTTCTTT.

This clone has only one observation. This chain connects TRBV2 to TRBJ1-5; D may be TRBD1 (6 bases). Trimming left V 7 bases short and J 2 bases short, with 18 bases between. This CDR3 is built from 16 residues. Germline loops: CDR1 SNHLY, CDR2 FYNNEI. CDR3 in amino acids: CASKGGRSEGNQPQHF. The CDR3 DNA reads as TGTGCCAGCAAGGGGGGTCGCAGTGAGGGCAATCAGCCCCAGCATTTT.

The chain has TRBV7-9 and TRBJ1-2, with D unclear. V lost 5 bases and J 4 bases, leaving 14 bases between the germline ends. The CDR3 consists of 14 residues. Germline V lookup: CDR1 SEHNR, CDR2 FQNEAQ (reference sequence). CDR3 sequence: CASSPAGFGYGYTF. In nucleotides, the CDR3 is TGTGCCAGCAGCCCGGCGGGATTCGGCTATGGCTACACCTTC.

J is TRBJ1-4 and V is TRBV5-1; 7 bases agree with TRBD1. CDR3 length: 15 residues. Germline assignment: CDR1 SGHRS and CDR2 YFSETQ. Trimming took 4 bases from V and 7 from J; bases not matched to a gene: 10. The CDR3 protein is CASSRSTGTVEKLFF. For the CDR3, the DNA is TGCGCCAGCAGCCGTTCGACAGGGACGGTTGAAAAACTGTTTTTT.

This clone was detected once. The V gene is TRBV30, the J gene TRBJ1-5; D perhaps matches TRBD1 (5 bases). The V gene's germline CDR1 is GTSNPN and CDR2 SVGIG (reference sequence). Trimming removed 3 bases at V and 2 bases at J, with 29 bases between. The CDR3 is 20 residues long. The CDR3 is CAWRLKPGPGAIGGNQPQHF. CDR3 DNA: TGTGCCTGGAGACTTAAACCGGGACCCGGGGCTATCGGTGGCAATCAGCCCCAGCATTTT.

V and J are TRBV29-1 and TRBJ2-7; D is ambiguous. The germline gives CDR1 SQVTM, CDR2 ANQGSEA. The CDR3 extends over 14 amino acids. V was clipped by 5 bases and J by 5 bases, with 19 bases between them. CDR3 in DNA: TGCAGCGTTCCCGGGTCCTACGCTCCCCACGAGCAGTACTTC. This translates into CSVPGSYAPHEQYF.

The chain links TRBV28 to TRBJ1-1, with TRBD1 matching 8 bases. Germline CDR1 reads MDHEN; CDR2 reads SYDVKM. This CDR3 has 13 amino acids. Trimming removed 3 bases from V and 11 bases from J; junction bases left unmatched: 8. Here the CDR3 reads CASSLTQGARAFF. In DNA form, the CDR3 reads TGTGCCAGCAGTTTGACGCAGGGGGCGAGGGCTTTCTTT.

The rearrangement links TRBV7-2 to TRBJ1-5, with D possibly matching TRBD1 (6 bases). Trimming stripped 5 bases from V and 1 base from J, with 15 bases between. Germline CDR1 is SGHTA and CDR2 is FQGNSA. The CDR3 has 16 amino acids. The CDR3 protein is CASSEMGAISNQPQHF. The CDR3 region has the DNA TGTGCCAGCAGCGAAATGGGGGCTATAAGCAATCAGCCCCAGCATTTT.

This clone has just one count. This chain joins TRBV7-3 and TRBJ2-5, with 8 bases matching TRBD1. With 5 bases clipped from V and 11 bases from J, the junction kept 16 bases outside the gene matches. CDR3 length: 15 amino acids. The germline V gene has CDR1 SGHTA and CDR2 FQGTGA. The CDR3 reads CASSPGGASGWEQYF. The DNA of the CDR3 is TGTGCCAGCAGCCCAGGGGGCGCGTCGGGTTGGGAGCAGTACTTC.

About this clone: The sample carries other DNA sequences with the same CDR3. The gene calls are TRBV9 and TRBJ2-5; unclear D gene. CDR1 is SGDLS and CDR2 is YYNGEE in the germline V gene. Trimming took off 3 bases at V and 2 bases at J, with 8 bases between the two ends. CDR3 length: 13 residues. CDR3 nucleotide sequence: TGTGCCAGCAGCGCCGCGGTTCAAGAGACCCAGTACTTC. Translation: CASSAAVQETQYF.

CDR3 sequence reads: CASSPAGLGAETQYF. CDR3 nucleotide sequence: TGTGCCAGCAGCCCCGCCGGACTAGGGGCAGAGACCCAGTACTTC. The chain links TRBV7-2 to TRBJ2-5; TRBD2 aligns across 7 bases. J lost 4 bases, V lost 5 bases, and 10 bases had no gene match. The CDR3 extends over 15 amino acids. Germline V gene lookup returns CDR1 SGHTA and CDR2 FQGNSA.

The genes are TRBV6-1 and TRBJ2-3; TRBD2 matches 11 bases. CDR1 and CDR2 from the germline V gene are MNHNS and SASEGT. The CDR3 spans 14 residues. The CDR3 DNA is TGTGCGGCGAGGACTAGCGGGTTCACAGATACGCAGTATTTT. This sequence encodes CAARTSGFTDTQYF.